The T cell receptor beta chain under discussion was sequenced for a study of cytotoxic CD8 clonotypes in ibrutinib-treated CLL. Study background: Among the patients, around ten presented as relapsed/refractory and about 15 as treatment-naive; 17 to 18 showed unmutated IGHV. Study-level points and caveats: Stable or contracted on treatment, public clonotypes were also uncommon.

The length of the CDR3 is 15 residues. V was trimmed by 0 bases and J by 0 bases, leaving 9 bases between them. Per the germline V gene, CDR1 is SGHNT and CDR2 is YYREEE (reference sequence). Points on this clone: Its target is unknown.

Data came from immunoSEQ multiplex PCR; TCRdb stores just in-frame clones and leaves some out. The repertoire holds roughly 60,000 clones, over 60% seen once, with roughly 45% in the top ten. Specimen: PBMCs, collected after 12 months of ibrutinib treatment. This TCR came from a human donor with chronic lymphocytic leukemia. J is TRBJ1-2 and V is TRBV5-4; tentatively, D is TRBD1 (6 bases). CDR3 nucleotide sequence: TGTGCCAGCAGCTTGGTGGGGGCAGCTAACTATGGCTACACCTTC. Translating gives CASSLVGAANYGYTF.